This T cell receptor beta chain was retrieved from a study of blood T cell repertoires in COVID-19. Original methodology: It was from reference gene primer amplification that nucleated cell counts were estimated. Libraries were prepared by immunoSEQ multiplex PCR; TCRdb keeps only in-frame clonotypes and omits some of them. The V and J calls and the clone size are those of that table, but D and trimming were determined from the DNA. The sample holds around 300,000 clones, 87% seen once. The germline V gene encodes CDR1 SGHKS and CDR2 YYEKEE (reference sequence). V lost 0 bases, J lost 16 bases, and 10 bases stayed unmatched. This CDR3 has 13 residues.

The rearrangement joins TRBV5-5 to TRBJ1-3; 7 bases agree with TRBD1. The receptor was isolated from a woman aged 35 to 49 who had recovered from COVID-19. Sequencing used PBMCs or T cells enriched from blood (not recorded which). The CDR3 DNA follows: TGTGCCAGCAGCTTGGGTCATGGCAGGGGGGCCTATTTT. Amino acids: CASSLGHGRGAYF.